Listed here are 13 T cell receptor beta chains from one sample, sequenced in a study of cytomegalovirus exposure and HLA in healthy donors (dated by TCRdb to between 2016 and 2019). Library construction relied on the immunoSEQ multiplex PCR assay. A mixture of 60 forward primers for TCR Vbeta segments and 13 reverse primers for TCR Jbeta segments was used in the multiplex PCR. As stored in TCRdb, this immuneACCESS dataset retains in-frame rearrangements with V and J assigned. A fraction of the clones does not appear; measured against another copy, unresolved V genes explain less than half of the discrepancy, and the remainder lacks a known reason. The sample data list 95,000 to 150,000 clones, and approximately 80% of these were observed just once. Of the sample, around 3.9% is held by the ten largest clones. Sequenced sample: PBMCs. These receptors were obtained from a human donor in good health.

The chain has TRBV5-4 and TRBJ2-5; D possibly corresponds to TRBD1 (6 bases). This CDR3 region has 15 residues. Trimming took 0 bases from V and 3 from J, leaving 12 bases between them. The germline gives CDR1 SGHNT, CDR2 YYREEE (reference sequence). Here the CDR3 reads CASSLGGGSKETQYF. The CDR3 DNA reads TGTGCCAGCAGCTTGGGAGGGGGATCGAAAGAGACCCAGTACTTC.

This clone has a single count. The V call is TRBV5-4, the J call TRBJ1-2, with 10 nucleotides matching TRBD1. Trimming removed 4 bases from V and 8 bases from J; junction bases left unmatched: 14. Germline V gene lookup returns CDR1 SGHNT and CDR2 YYREEE (reference sequence). This CDR3 comprises 16 residues. CDR3 DNA sequence: TGTGCCAGCAGCGGGGGGGATCGGGACAGGGGACTAGGCTACACCTTC. Protein: CASSGGDRDRGLGYTF. Based on the CDR3 plus reference TRBV5-4 and TRBJ1-2, the full variable domain is ETGVTQSPTHLIKTRGQQVTLRCSSQSGHNTVSWYQQALGQGPQFIFQYYREEENGRGNFPPRFSGLQFPNYSSELNVNALELDDSALYLCASSGGDRDRGLGYTFGSGTRLTVV.

The chain joins TRBV6-5 to TRBJ1-3, with 8 bases identical to TRBD1. The germline V gene has CDR1 MNHEY and CDR2 SVGAGI. CDR3 length: 15 residues. V gave up 7 bases and J gave up 3 bases; unmatched junction bases: 8. The CDR3 loop is CASMGQGAGGNTIYF. CDR3 DNA sequence: TGTGCCAGCATGGGGCAGGGGGCAGGTGGAAACACCATATATTTT.

This clone is deemed medium-sized. The chain combines TRBV27 with TRBJ1-5; the match to TRBD1 covers 12 bases. V was pared by 10 bases and J by 0 bases, with 10 bases of the junction left unmatched. Looked up from germline, CDR1 is MNHEY and CDR2 is SMNVEV (reference sequence). This CDR3 has 17 amino acids. The CDR3 region is CATSGTGGRYSNQPQHF. DNA for the CDR3: TGTGCCACGTCCGGGACAGGGGGCCGTTATAGCAATCAGCCCCAGCATTTT.

This clone was counted only a few times. The rearrangement joins TRBV7-9 to TRBJ1-5; no firm D call. In germline, CDR1 is SEHNR, CDR2 FQNEAQ (reference sequence). The CDR3 is 14 amino acids. V dropped 3 bases and J dropped 1 base, with 7 bases sitting between them. This chain's CDR3 is CASSLEASNQPQHF. The CDR3, as DNA: TGTGCCAGCAGCTTGGAGGCCAGCAATCAGCCCCAGCATTTT.

For this clone: A junction end diverges from the germline sequence, so it may reflect a read error. J is TRBJ2-7 and V is TRBV10-3; 8 bases match TRBD1. The CDR3 runs 14 residues. In germline, CDR1 is ENHRY, CDR2 SYGVKD. CDR3 nucleotides: TGTGCCAGCAGTTATCAACAGGGGGTCTACGAGCAGTACTTC. This encodes CASSYQQGVYEQYF.

The chain links TRBV5-1 to TRBJ1-2; 9 positions match TRBD1. Germline V gene sequence: CDR1 SGHRS, CDR2 YFSETQ. The CDR3 runs to 13 residues. Germline trimming cut 3 bases from V and 6 bases from J; bases unmatched to any gene: 3. The CDR3 spells CASSSRDRDGYTF. The CDR3 DNA is TGCGCCAGCAGCTCCCGGGACAGGGATGGCTACACCTTC.

The V gene is TRBV6-1, the J gene TRBJ1-5, with no clear D. The CDR3 sequence is 14 residues long. Per germline, CDR1 MNHNS and CDR2 SASEGT. V was clipped by 5 bases and J by 0 bases, with 8 bases between them. This CDR3 reads CASSPVDSNQPQHF. In DNA form, the CDR3 reads TGTGCCAGCAGTCCCGTAGATAGCAATCAGCCCCAGCATTTT.

The gene calls are TRBV7-6 and TRBJ2-3; tentatively, D is TRBD1 (6 bases). CDR1 is SGHVS and CDR2 is FNYEAQ in the germline V gene. The V and J ends lost 0 bases and 6 bases respectively, with 7 bases between them. The CDR3 extends over 13 amino acids. The DNA for the CDR3 is TGTGCCAGCAGCTTAGCTCAGGGGGATACGCAGTATTTT. It encodes CASSLAQGDTQYF.

The chain joins TRBV11-2 to TRBJ1-2; D might be TRBD1 (6 bases). The CDR3 spans 15 residues. Deletions cut 0 bases from V and 2 bases from J, with 10 bases between. Germline loops: CDR1 SGHAT, CDR2 FQNNGV. CDR3 amino acids: CASSLEGAVNYGYTF. The CDR3 DNA reads as TGTGCCAGCAGCTTAGAGGGGGCAGTGAACTATGGCTACACCTTC.

The CDR3 region has the DNA TGTGCCTGGAGTTCCGGGACAGGGGATCCCGATACGCAGTATTTT. Translating gives CAWSSGTGDPDTQYF. The J gene is TRBJ2-3, the V gene TRBV30, with 10 bases aligning to TRBD1. CDR3 size: 15 residues. Germline loops: CDR1 GTSNPN, CDR2 SVGIG (reference sequence). J lost 6 bases, V lost 2 bases, and 8 bases had no gene match.

The gene calls are TRBV11-2 and TRBJ2-7, with 9 bases matching TRBD2. Germline V lookup: CDR1 SGHAT, CDR2 FQNNGV. The trim removed 5 bases at V and 4 bases at J, leaving 9 bases unmatched. This CDR3 comprises 15 residues. The CDR3 region is CASSTGLAGGYEQYF. CDR3 coding DNA: TGTGCCAGCAGCACGGGTCTGGCGGGAGGGTACGAGCAGTACTTC.

About this clone itself: The junction does not match germline at one end; this may be a read error. This chain uses TRBV19 with TRBJ2-4, with 12 nucleotides matching TRBD2. CDR1 is LNHDA, CDR2 SQIVND, per germline (reference sequence). The CDR3 is 17 residues long. The CDR3 bases are TGTGCCAGTAGTATAGGCGGACTAGCGGGACACAAAAACAGTCAGTACTTC. It yields the protein CASSIGGLAGHKNSQYF. Full variable domain (rest looked up from reference TRBV19 and TRBJ2-4): DGGITQSPKYLFRKEGQNVTLSCEQNLNHDAMYWYRQDPGQGLRLIYYSQIVNDFQKGDIAEGYSVSREKKESFPLTVTSAQKNPTAFYLCASSIGGLAGHKNSQYFGAGTRLSVL.